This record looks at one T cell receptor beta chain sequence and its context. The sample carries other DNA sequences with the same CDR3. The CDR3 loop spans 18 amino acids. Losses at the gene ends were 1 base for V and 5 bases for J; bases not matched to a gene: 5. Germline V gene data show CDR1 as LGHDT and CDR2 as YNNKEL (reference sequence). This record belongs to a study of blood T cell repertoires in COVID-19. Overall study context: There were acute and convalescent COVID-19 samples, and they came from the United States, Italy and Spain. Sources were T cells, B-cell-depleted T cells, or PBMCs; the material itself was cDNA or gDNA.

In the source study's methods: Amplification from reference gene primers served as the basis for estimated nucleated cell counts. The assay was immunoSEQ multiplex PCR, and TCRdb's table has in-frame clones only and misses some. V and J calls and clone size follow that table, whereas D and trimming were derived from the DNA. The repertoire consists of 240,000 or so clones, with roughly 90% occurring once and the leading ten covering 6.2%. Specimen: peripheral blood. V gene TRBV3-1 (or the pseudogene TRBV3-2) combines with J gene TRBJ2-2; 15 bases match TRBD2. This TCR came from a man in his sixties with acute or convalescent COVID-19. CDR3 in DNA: TGTGCCAGCAGCCAAGGCGGGGGACTAGCGGGAGGAACCGGGGAGCTGTTTTTT. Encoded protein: CASSQGGGLAGGTGELFF.